The rows below give T cell receptor beta chains drawn from one sample of a study of memory CD4+ T cells and cytomegalovirus serostatus. Sequencing used immunoSEQ multiplex PCR; TCRdb keeps in-frame clones, though not all of them. The table includes 45,000 to 60,000 clones, over 60% detected once. Sequences were obtained from memory CD4+ T cells from blood. These receptors were taken from an adult in good health and CMV-seropositive. Each CDR3 is given without its conserved first and last residue. Each record gives: D gene, CDR3 length, J gene, clone size, V gene, CDR3 protein. The D gene is left open where the match is weak. Clone size, where shown, is once, few, many, or a class for clones that have expanded.

TRBD1,11,TRBJ1-1,NA,TRBV10-3,AIMRQGDTEAF
NA,13,TRBJ2-6,NA,TRBV7-3,ASSSHRTGANVLT
NA,14,TRBJ1-5,once,TRBV6-6,ASCITGPYSNQPQH
NA,14,TRBJ2-3,NA,TRBV30,AWSVGSRVATDTQY
NA,16,TRBJ2-2,NA,TRBV7-8,ASSLRTGPGRYTGELF
NA,12,TRBJ1-1,NA,TRBV28,ASSPLLPNTEAF
NA,10,TRBJ2-1,NA,TRBV9,ASSPQDNEQF
TRBD2,16,TRBJ2-3,few,TRBV7-2,ASSFGTSGRRRGDTQY
TRBD1,10,TRBJ2-7,NA,TRBV7-2,ASGVFDRAQY
TRBD1,12,TRBJ1-4,NA,TRBV19,ASSTTGGQEKLF
TRBD1,11,TRBJ2-5,NA,TRBV19,ASSRGQGETQY
NA,11,TRBJ1-1,NA,TRBV2,ASSDSPNTEAF
TRBD1,11,TRBJ1-6,NA,TRBV10-2,ASGGQGFSPLH
NA,12,TRBJ2-4,NA,TRBV9,ASSSSMTKNIQY
TRBD1,12,TRBJ1-1,once,TRBV18,ASSPSDRGTEAF
NA,12,TRBJ2-1,NA,TRBV30,AWARGPVNNEQF
NA,11,TRBJ2-7,few,TRBV5-4,ASSSRDLYEQY
TRBD1,14,TRBJ2-7,NA,TRBV10-3,AISAKAGTVSYEQY
NA,13,TRBJ2-5,NA,TRBV10-3,AISDSTTAEKTQY
TRBD1,12,TRBJ2-7,NA,TRBV19,ASSTTGGTGEQY
NA,12,TRBJ1-5,NA,TRBV15,ATSRDRDGQPQH
NA,15,TRBJ2-1,NA,TRBV4-1,ASSQAAGTGSLREQF
NA,13,TRBJ1-3,once,TRBV13,ASSRTVLSGNTIY
NA,13,TRBJ2-7,once,TRBV27,ASSPTATSSYEQY
TRBD1,15,TRBJ1-1,NA,TRBV10-3,AISENDRGRMNTEAF
NA,14,TRBJ1-2,NA,TRBV28,ASSINPAGTPNGYT